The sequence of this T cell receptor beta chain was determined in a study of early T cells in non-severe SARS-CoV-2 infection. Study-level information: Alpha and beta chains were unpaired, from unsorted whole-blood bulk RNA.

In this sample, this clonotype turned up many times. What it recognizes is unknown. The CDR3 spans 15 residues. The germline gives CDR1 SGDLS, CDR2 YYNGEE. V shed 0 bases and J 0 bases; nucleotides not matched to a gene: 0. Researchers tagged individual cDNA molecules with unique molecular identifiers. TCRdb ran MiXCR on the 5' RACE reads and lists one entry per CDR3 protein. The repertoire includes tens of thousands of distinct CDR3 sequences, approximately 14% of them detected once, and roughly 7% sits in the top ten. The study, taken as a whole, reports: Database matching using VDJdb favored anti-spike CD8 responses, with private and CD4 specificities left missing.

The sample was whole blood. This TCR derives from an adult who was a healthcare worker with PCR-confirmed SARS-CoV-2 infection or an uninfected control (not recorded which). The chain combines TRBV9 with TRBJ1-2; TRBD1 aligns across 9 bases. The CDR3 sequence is CASSVGTGANYGYTF. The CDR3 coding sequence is TGTGCCAGCAGCGTAGGGACAGGGGCTAACTATGGCTACACCTTC. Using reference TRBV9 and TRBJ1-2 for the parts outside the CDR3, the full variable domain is DSGVTQTPKHLITATGQRVTLRCSPRSGDLSVYWYQQSLDQGLQFLIQYYNGEERAKGNILERFSAQQFPDLHSELNLSSLELGDSALYFCASSVGTGANYGYTFGSGTRLTVV.